Below, one T cell receptor beta chain is given with its context. This entry belongs to a study of blood T cell repertoires in COVID-19. Libraries were prepared by immunoSEQ multiplex PCR; TCRdb keeps only in-frame clonotypes and omits some of them. The table has about 170,000 clones, less than 85% seen once. Trimming removed 6 bases at V and 2 bases at J, with 13 bases between. The CDR3 contains 14 residues. Germline CDR1 MDHEN, CDR2 SYDVKM. The sequence was obtained from a human donor with acute or convalescent COVID-19. The donor label of this sample is uncertain. This chain uses TRBV28 with TRBJ1-1, with D perhaps matching TRBD1 (6 bases). Material: peripheral blood. The CDR3 spells CASRGRTVNTEAFF. The CDR3 DNA sequence: TGTGCCAGCAGGGGTCGGACAGTAAACACTGAAGCTTTCTTT. Using reference TRBV28 and TRBJ1-1 for the parts outside the CDR3, the full variable domain is DVKVTQSSRYLVKRTGEKVFLECVQDMDHENMFWYRQDPGLGLRLIYFSYDVKMKEKGDIPEGYSVSREKKERFSLILESASTNQTSMYLCASRGRTVNTEAFFGQGTRLTVV.